One and the same sample provided the 19 T cell receptor beta chains below, sequenced in a study of T cell responses to AZD1222 COVID-19 vaccine. TCRdb keeps only in-frame clones here, not all; method: immunoSEQ multiplex PCR. This sample has over 100,000 clones, with about 94% found just once. The material sequenced was peripheral blood, taken on day 0 of AZD1222 vaccination. These receptor sequences come from an adult in good health.

The chain couples TRBV25-1 to TRBJ2-1, with TRBD1 matching 8 bases. In germline, CDR1 is MGHDK, CDR2 SYGVNS. This CDR3 is 14 amino acids long. V lost 7 bases, J lost 5 bases, and 7 bases stayed unmatched. The CDR3 is CASIEDRDNNEQFF. CDR3 sequence (DNA): TGTGCCAGCATCGAGGACAGGGATAACAATGAGCAGTTCTTC.

This clone was counted a single time. V usage is TRBV30 and J usage is TRBJ1-2, with TRBD1 as a possible D gene (5 bases). The germline V gene encodes CDR1 GTSNPN and CDR2 SVGIG (reference sequence). V shed 0 bases and J shed 4 bases, with 15 bases lying between them. The CDR3 consists of 15 residues. The CDR3 is CAWSVLGTVLYGYTF. The DNA for the CDR3 is TGTGCCTGGAGTGTACTAGGGACCGTACTCTATGGCTACACCTTC. Using reference TRBV30 and TRBJ1-2 for the parts outside the CDR3, the full variable domain is SQTIHQWPATLVQPVGSPLSLECTVEGTSNPNLYWYRQAAGRGLQLLFYSVGIGQISSEVPQNLSASRPQDRQFILSSKKLLLSDSGFYLCAWSVLGTVLYGYTFGSGTRLTVV.

The chain uses TRBV24-1 and TRBJ2-2, with D hard to call. Germline V gene lookup returns CDR1 KGHDR and CDR2 SFDVKD. V was clipped by 3 bases and J by 4 bases, with 5 bases between them. There are 13 residues in the CDR3. The CDR3 DNA sequence: TGTGCCACCAGTGATGACTTCACCGGGGAGCTGTTTTTT. Protein product: CATSDDFTGELFF.

The sample holds one count of this clone. CDR3 sequence (DNA): TGTGCCAGCAGTCCCGGGATAGCGGGAGGCACAGATACGCAGTATTTT. Translating it yields CASSPGIAGGTDTQYF. The V gene is TRBV7-9, the J gene TRBJ2-3; 9 bases map to TRBD2. J gave up 1 base and V 6 bases, and 8 bases lay outside the gene matches. CDR3 length: 16 residues. Germline CDR1 is SEHNR and CDR2 is FQNEAQ (reference sequence).

The J gene is TRBJ2-3, the V gene TRBV29-1, with a weak D call TRBD2 (5 bases). CDR3 size: 12 residues. Germline V lookup: CDR1 SQVTM, CDR2 ANQGSEA. V shed 3 bases and J shed 1 base, with 5 bases lying between them. In DNA, the CDR3 is TGCAGCGTTGACGGGGGCACAGATACGCAGTATTTT. It specifies CSVDGGTDTQYF.

V and J are TRBV5-4 and TRBJ1-3, with 9 bases lining up with TRBD1. After removal of 3 bases from V and 5 bases from J, the junction contained 6 bases not matched to a gene. CDR3 length: 15 residues. Germline CDR1 SGHNT, CDR2 YYREEE (reference sequence). For the CDR3, the DNA is TGTGCCAGCAGCTCGTACGGACAGGGGAGAAACACCATATATTTT. Residues: CASSSYGQGRNTIYF. Combining the CDR3 with reference TRBV5-4 and TRBJ1-3 gives the whole variable domain ETGVTQSPTHLIKTRGQQVTLRCSSQSGHNTVSWYQQALGQGPQFIFQYYREEENGRGNFPPRFSGLQFPNYSSELNVNALELDDSALYLCASSSYGQGRNTIYFGEGSWLTVV.

This rearrangement joins TRBV7-9 to TRBJ2-3; 9 bases align to TRBD2. The CDR3 extends over 14 amino acids. Germline V lookup: CDR1 SEHNR, CDR2 FQNEAQ (reference sequence). Losses at the gene ends were 5 bases for V and 4 bases for J; bases not matched to a gene: 4. CDR3 sequence reads: CASSLVAGADTQYF. CDR3 sequence (DNA): TGTGCCAGCAGCCTCGTAGCGGGAGCAGATACGCAGTATTTT.

V gene TRBV6-2 or TRBV6-3 combines with J gene TRBJ2-7, with 8 nucleotides matching TRBD2. The CDR3 is 15 residues long. J was trimmed by 6 bases and V by 2 bases; bases with no gene match: 9. Germline V gene sequence: CDR1 MNHEY, CDR2 SVGEGT. CDR3 bases: TGTGCCAGCAGTTACGGCGGTAGCGGGATAATCGAGCAGTACTTC. This translates into CASSYGGSGIIEQYF.

The chain carries TRBV18 and TRBJ1-2, with 8 positions matching TRBD1. Germline V gives CDR1 KGHSH, CDR2 LQKENI. The junction had 6 bases not matched to a gene; V was cut back by 4 bases and J by 5 bases. This CDR3 spans 14 amino acids. CDR3 residues: CASSQGQGNYGYTF. The CDR3 nucleotides are TGTGCCAGCTCACAAGGACAGGGAAATTATGGCTACACCTTC.

The V gene is TRBV24-1, the J gene TRBJ2-1; D perhaps matches TRBD1 (6 bases). The CDR3 is 13 residues long. Germline lookup yields CDR1 KGHDR and CDR2 SFDVKD. V was shortened by 8 bases and J by 9 bases, with 16 bases between the two germline ends. CDR3 sequence (DNA): TGTGCCACCACAGGAGGACAGACGCTTGAGCAGTTCTTC. Residues: CATTGGQTLEQFF.

This clone came up once. V usage is TRBV29-1 and J usage is TRBJ2-5, with D possibly matching TRBD1 (5 bases). The CDR3 has 11 amino acids. V dropped 5 bases and J dropped 5 bases, with 9 bases sitting between them. Germline V lookup: CDR1 SQVTM, CDR2 ANQGSEA. CDR3 sequence: CSVRGRETQYF. The DNA for the CDR3 is TGCAGCGTTAGGGGCAGGGAGACCCAGTACTTC. The whole variable domain, remainder taken from reference TRBV29-1 and TRBJ2-5, is SAVISQKPSRDICQRGTSLTIQCQVDSQVTMMFWYRQQPGQSLTLIATANQGSEATYESGFVIDKFPISRPNLTFSTLTVSNMSPEDSSIYLCSVRGRETQYFGPGTRLLVL.

This clone showed up just once. This chain joins TRBV15 and TRBJ2-7; the D gene is possibly TRBD2 (6 bases). From germline, CDR1 is LNHNV and CDR2 YYDKDF (reference sequence). The CDR3 runs 12 residues. The CDR3 loop reads CAISGPEGEQYF. The CDR3 DNA reads TGTGCTATATCGGGCCCGGAGGGCGAGCAGTACTTC.

V is TRBV21-1 and J is TRBJ1-5. TRBV21-1 is a pseudogene locus. The CDR3 runs 17 residues. CDR3 coding DNA: TGTGCCAGCAGCAAAGACCGACTCACTCCCTCTCTCCAGCCCCAGCATTTT. This encodes CASSKDRLTPSLQPQHF.

V is TRBV28 and J is TRBJ2-1; D might be TRBD2 (5 bases). The germline gives CDR1 MDHEN, CDR2 SYDVKM. V lost 7 bases and J 2 bases, leaving 12 bases between the germline ends. The CDR3 spans 14 residues. CDR3 protein: CASTGSGAYNEQFF. Here the CDR3 DNA reads TGTGCCAGCACAGGCAGCGGAGCCTACAATGAGCAGTTCTTC.

The rearrangement uses TRBV19 and TRBJ2-1; 11 positions match TRBD2. From germline, CDR1 is LNHDA and CDR2 SQIVND (reference sequence). This CDR3 comprises 15 residues. The V gene end was trimmed by 8 bases and the J gene end by 0 bases; junction bases not matched to a gene: 3. Here the CDR3 reads CASGLAGGSYNEQFF. The CDR3 DNA follows: TGTGCCAGTGGACTAGCGGGCGGCTCCTACAATGAGCAGTTCTTC.

The J gene is TRBJ2-3, the V gene TRBV7-2, with 9 bases lining up with TRBD2. The CDR3 has 15 residues. V shed 5 bases and J 1 base; nucleotides not matched to a gene: 4. Germline CDR1 is SGHTA and CDR2 is FQGNSA. The CDR3 loop reads CASSPSGTRTDTQYF. The CDR3 nucleotides are TGTGCCAGCAGCCCTAGCGGGACCCGCACAGATACGCAGTATTTT.

The chain has TRBV2 and TRBJ2-7; the match to TRBD1 covers 9 bases. CDR1 is SNHLY, CDR2 FYNNEI, per germline. The CDR3 length is 14 residues. V shed 6 bases and J 2 bases; nucleotides not matched to a gene: 5. This CDR3 reads CASRDRGGPYEQYF. The CDR3 nucleotides are TGTGCCAGCAGGGACAGGGGAGGACCCTACGAGCAGTACTTC.

The chain recombines TRBV27 with TRBJ2-2; no clear D. The ends were cut back, 6 bases at V and 4 bases at J, with 9 bases in the middle. This CDR3 has 13 amino acids. Germline lookup yields CDR1 MNHEY and CDR2 SMNVEV (reference sequence). CDR3 residues: CASSPLGTGELFF. CDR3 bases: TGTGCCAGCAGCCCCCTAGGCACCGGGGAGCTGTTTTTT.

In this sample, this clone turned up once. CDR3 nucleotide sequence: TGTGCCAGCAGCCCCCGGACTGACCCCAGCTTCTCCTACAATGAGCAGTTCTTC. Translated: CASSPRTDPSFSYNEQFF. The chain has TRBV13 and TRBJ2-1; TRBD2 might be the D (5 bases). V lost 5 bases and J 0 bases, leaving 20 bases between the germline ends. The germline V gene has CDR1 PRHDT and CDR2 FYEKMQ (reference sequence). The CDR3 extends over 18 amino acids.